This paragraph reports one T cell receptor (beta chain). This sample stems from a study of blood T cell repertoires in COVID-19. Across the whole study: PBMCs, B-cell-depleted T cells, or T cells provided the cDNA or gDNA that made up the material.

The assay was immunoSEQ multiplex PCR, and TCRdb's table has in-frame clones only and misses some. The table has 190,000 or so clones, just under 90% seen once. Everyone who took part was roughly 18 to 89 years old, and they came from roughly 25 US areas. Self-reported history from a screening survey and questionnaire set each donor's cohort. CDR3 length: 12 amino acids. CDR1 and CDR2 (germline): SEHNR, FQNEAQ (reference sequence). V was cut by 7 bases and J by 8 bases, with 14 bases left in between. This clonotype was obtained from a man under 40 who had recovered from COVID-19. This chain links TRBV7-9 with TRBJ1-2; possible D gene TRBD1, 5 bases. Sequencing was carried out using PBMCs or T cells enriched from blood (not recorded which). The chain's CDR3 is CASIIWGGGYTF. Here the CDR3 DNA reads TGTGCCAGCATCATCTGGGGGGGAGGCTACACCTTC.